This T cell receptor beta chain was profiled in a study of blood T cell repertoires in COVID-19. In the authors' workflow: The assay estimated nucleated cells by amplifying reference gene primers. TCRdb's table, derived via immunoSEQ multiplex PCR, lists solely in-frame clones and lacks some. V and J calls and clone size follow that table, whereas D and trimming were derived from the DNA. The sample holds around 130,000 clones, 75% to 90% seen once. The sample was peripheral blood. The source is a human donor in a cohort sampled during active COVID-19.

CDR3 sequence (DNA): TGTGCCAGTAGTGAGACAGGGGTGGCTACGCAGTATTTT. Translation gives CASSETGVATQYF. V gene TRBV19 combines with J gene TRBJ2-3; 8 bases are a match to TRBD1. The CDR3 totals 13 residues. Germline V gene sequence: CDR1 LNHDA, CDR2 SQIVND (reference sequence). After removal of 5 bases from V and 8 bases from J, the junction contained 6 bases not matched to a gene.